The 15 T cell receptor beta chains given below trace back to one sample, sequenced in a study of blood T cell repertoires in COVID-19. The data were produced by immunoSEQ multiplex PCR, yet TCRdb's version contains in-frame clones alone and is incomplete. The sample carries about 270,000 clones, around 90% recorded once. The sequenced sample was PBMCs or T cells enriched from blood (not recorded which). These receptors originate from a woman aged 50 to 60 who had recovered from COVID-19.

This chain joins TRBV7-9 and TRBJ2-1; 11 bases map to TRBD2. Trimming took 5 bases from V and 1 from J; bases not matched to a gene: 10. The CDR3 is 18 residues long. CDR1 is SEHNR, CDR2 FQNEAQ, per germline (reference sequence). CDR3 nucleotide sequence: TGTGCCAGCAGCCCCGGGACTAGCGGCTCAGGTTCCTACAATGAGCAGTTCTTC. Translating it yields CASSPGTSGSGSYNEQFF.

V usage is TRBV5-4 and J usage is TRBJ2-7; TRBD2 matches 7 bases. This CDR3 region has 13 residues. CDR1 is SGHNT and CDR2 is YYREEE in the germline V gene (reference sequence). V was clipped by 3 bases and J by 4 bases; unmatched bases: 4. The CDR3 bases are TGTGCCAGCAGCTCGGGCGGGAGATACGAGCAGTACTTC. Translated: CASSSGGRYEQYF.

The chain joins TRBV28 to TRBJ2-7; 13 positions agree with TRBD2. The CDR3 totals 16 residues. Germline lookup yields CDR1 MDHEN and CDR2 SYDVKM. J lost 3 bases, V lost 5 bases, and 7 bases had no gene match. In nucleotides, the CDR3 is TGTGCCAGCAGTGCGGGACTAGCGGGACCATACTACGAGCAGTACTTC. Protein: CASSAGLAGPYYEQYF.

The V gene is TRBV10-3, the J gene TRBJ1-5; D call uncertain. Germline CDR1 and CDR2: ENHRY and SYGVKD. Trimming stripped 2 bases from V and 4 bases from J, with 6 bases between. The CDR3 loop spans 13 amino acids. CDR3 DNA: TGTGCCATCAGTGAGCAACTAAATCAGCCCCAGCATTTT. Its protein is CAISEQLNQPQHF.

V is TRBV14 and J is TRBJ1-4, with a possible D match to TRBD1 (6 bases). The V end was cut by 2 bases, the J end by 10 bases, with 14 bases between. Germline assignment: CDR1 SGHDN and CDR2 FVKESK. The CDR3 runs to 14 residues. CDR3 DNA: TGTGCCAGCAGCCAAACCGGACAGTGGGGAAAACTGTTTTTT. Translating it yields CASSQTGQWGKLFF.

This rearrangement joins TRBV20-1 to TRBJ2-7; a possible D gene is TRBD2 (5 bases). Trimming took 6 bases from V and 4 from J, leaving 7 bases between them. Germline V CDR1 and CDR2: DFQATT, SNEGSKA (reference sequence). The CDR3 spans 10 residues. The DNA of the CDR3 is TGCAGTGCGCGACTATACGAGCAGTACTTC. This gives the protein CSARLYEQYF.

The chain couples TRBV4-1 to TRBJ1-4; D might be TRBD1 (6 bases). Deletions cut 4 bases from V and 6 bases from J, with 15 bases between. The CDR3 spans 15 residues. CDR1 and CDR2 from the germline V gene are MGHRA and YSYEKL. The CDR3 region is CASSPSAGADEKLFF. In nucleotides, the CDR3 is TGCGCCAGCAGCCCGTCGGCAGGGGCTGATGAAAAACTGTTTTTT.

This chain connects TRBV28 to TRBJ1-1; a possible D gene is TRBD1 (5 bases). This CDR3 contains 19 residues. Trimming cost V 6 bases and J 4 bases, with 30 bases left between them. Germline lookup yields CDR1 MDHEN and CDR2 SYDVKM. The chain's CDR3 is CASSPTRLRVRRGGTEAFF. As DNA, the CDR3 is TGTGCCAGCAGCCCTACCCGCCTCAGGGTACGCCGGGGAGGCACTGAAGCTTTCTTT.

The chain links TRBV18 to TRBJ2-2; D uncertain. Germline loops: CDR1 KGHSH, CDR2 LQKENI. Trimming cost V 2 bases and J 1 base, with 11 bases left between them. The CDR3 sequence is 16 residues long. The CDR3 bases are TGTGCCAGCTCACCAAAGATTGCAGGGAACACCGGGGAGCTGTTTTTT. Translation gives CASSPKIAGNTGELFF.

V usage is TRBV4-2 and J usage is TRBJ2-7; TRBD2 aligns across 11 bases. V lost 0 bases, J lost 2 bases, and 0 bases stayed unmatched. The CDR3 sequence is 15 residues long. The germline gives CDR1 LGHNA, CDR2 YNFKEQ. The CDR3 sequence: CASSQDSGRAYEQYF. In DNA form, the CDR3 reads TGTGCCAGCAGCCAAGATAGCGGGAGGGCCTACGAGCAGTACTTC.

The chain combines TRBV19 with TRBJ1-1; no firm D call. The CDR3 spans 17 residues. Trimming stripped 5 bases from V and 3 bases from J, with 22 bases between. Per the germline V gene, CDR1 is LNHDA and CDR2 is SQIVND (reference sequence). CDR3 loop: CASSSGVITSGHTEAFF. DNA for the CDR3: TGTGCCAGTAGTTCCGGGGTAATTACATCGGGTCACACTGAAGCTTTCTTT.

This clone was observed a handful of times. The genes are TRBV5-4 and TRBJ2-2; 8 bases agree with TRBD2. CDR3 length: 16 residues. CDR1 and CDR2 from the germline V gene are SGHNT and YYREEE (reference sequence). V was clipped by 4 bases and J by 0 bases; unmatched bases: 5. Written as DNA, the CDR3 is TGTGCCAGCAGCCCCGGGGGGGCGACGAACACCGGGGAGCTGTTTTTT. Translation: CASSPGGATNTGELFF.

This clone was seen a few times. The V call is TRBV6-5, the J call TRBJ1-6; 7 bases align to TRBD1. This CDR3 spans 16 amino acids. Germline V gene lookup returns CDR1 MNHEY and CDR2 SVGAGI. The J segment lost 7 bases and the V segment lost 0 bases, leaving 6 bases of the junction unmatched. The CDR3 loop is CASSYSRGTANSPLHF. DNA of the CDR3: TGTGCCAGCAGTTACTCGAGGGGGACAGCAAATTCACCCCTCCACTTT.

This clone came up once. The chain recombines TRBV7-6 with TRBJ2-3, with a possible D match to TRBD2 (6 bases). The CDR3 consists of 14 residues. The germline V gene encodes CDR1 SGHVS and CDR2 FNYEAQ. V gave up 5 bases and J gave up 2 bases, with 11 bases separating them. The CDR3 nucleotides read TGTGCCAGCAGCCGCGGGACCACCACAGATACGCAGTATTTT. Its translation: CASSRGTTTDTQYF.

DNA for the CDR3: TGTGCCAGCTCACCAAACAGCGGAGCCAAAAACATTCAGTACTTC. This translates into CASSPNSGAKNIQYF. J is TRBJ2-4 and V is TRBV18, with a weak D call TRBD2 (5 bases). Deletions cut 2 bases from V and 0 bases from J, with 8 bases between. CDR1 and CDR2 from the germline V gene are KGHSH and LQKENI. CDR3 length: 15 amino acids.